This T cell receptor beta chain emerged from a study of response to subunit inactivated influenza vaccine. Study-wide points: Authors suggested each seasonal flu vaccination may recruit only limited numbers of new T cells.

TCRdb recomputed calls from the RT-PCR reads with MiXCR, one row per CDR3 protein. There are almost 250,000 distinct CDR3 sequences in the sample; 9% to 15% occur only once, and 7.8% lies in the top ten. Ten or more counts support this clonotype. Its antigen is still unknown. The germline CDR1 and CDR2 sequences are LGHNA and YSLEER. The V and J ends lost 1 base and 3 bases respectively, with 21 bases between them. CDR3 length: 19 amino acids. The origin of this receptor is a man aged 45-65 years who received an inactivated influenza vaccine. The starting material was non-naive T cells sorted from PBMCs, obtained 14 to 15 days before vaccination. The chain employs TRBV4-3 and TRBJ2-2, with D perhaps being TRBD1 or TRBD2 (5 bases each). CDR3 loop: CASSQVFSGLADHTGELFF. CDR3 bases: TGCGCCAGCAGCCAAGTTTTTTCGGGGCTTGCAGACCACACCGGGGAGCTGTTTTTT.